This TCR beta chain was recovered during a study of cytotoxic CD8 clonotypes in ibrutinib-treated CLL. Study details: There were, on average, around 250,000 productive templates and tens of thousands of productive rearrangements per sample.

Germline lookup yields CDR1 MNHEY and CDR2 SVGAGI. CDR3 length: 14 amino acids. The germline V and J ends were trimmed by 8 bases and 4 bases, with 14 bases remaining between them. The protocol was immunoSEQ multiplex PCR, while the TCRdb copy is restricted to in-frame clones and leaves out a portion. The data hold some 300,000 clones, with 80% observed a single time. This clonotype was obtained from a human donor with chronic lymphocytic leukemia. The starting material was PBMCs, obtained before ibrutinib treatment. V and J are TRBV6-5 and TRBJ2-2, with a weak D call TRBD2 (5 bases). CDR3 sequence reads: CASSGRAFTGELFF. CDR3 nucleotide sequence: TGTGCCAGCTCCGGGCGGGCATTCACCGGGGAGCTGTTTTTT.